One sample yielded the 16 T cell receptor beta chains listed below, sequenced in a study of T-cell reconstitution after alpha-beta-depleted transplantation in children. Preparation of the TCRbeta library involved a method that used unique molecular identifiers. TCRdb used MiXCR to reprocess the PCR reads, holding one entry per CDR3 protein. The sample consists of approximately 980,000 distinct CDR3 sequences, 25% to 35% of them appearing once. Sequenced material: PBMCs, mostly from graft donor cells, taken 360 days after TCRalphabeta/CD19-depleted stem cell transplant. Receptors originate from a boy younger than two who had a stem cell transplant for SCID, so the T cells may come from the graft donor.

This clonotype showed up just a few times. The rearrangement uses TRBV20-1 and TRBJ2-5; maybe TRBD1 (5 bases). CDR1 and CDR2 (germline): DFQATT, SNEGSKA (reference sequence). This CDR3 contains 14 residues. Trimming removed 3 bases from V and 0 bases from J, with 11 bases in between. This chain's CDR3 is CSASDAGYQETQYF. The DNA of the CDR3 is TGCAGTGCTAGTGATGCAGGGTACCAAGAGACCCAGTACTTC.

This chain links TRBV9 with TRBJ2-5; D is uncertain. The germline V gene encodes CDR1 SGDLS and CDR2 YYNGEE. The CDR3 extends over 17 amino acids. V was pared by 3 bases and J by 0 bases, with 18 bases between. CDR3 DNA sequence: TGTGCCAGCAGCGCCGATGCTCCTGAGCGACACCAAGAGACCCAGTACTTC. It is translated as CASSADAPERHQETQYF.

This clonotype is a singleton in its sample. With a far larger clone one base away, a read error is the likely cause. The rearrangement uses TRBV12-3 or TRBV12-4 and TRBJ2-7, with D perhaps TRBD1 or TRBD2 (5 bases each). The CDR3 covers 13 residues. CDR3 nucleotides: TGTGCCAGCAGTTTACGGGGCTCCCACGAGCAGTACTTC. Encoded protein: CASSLRGSHEQYF.

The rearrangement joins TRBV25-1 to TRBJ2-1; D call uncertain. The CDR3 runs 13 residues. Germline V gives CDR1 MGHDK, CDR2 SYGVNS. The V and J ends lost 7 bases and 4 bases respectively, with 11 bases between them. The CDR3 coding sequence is TGTGCCAGCACTGGACCTTTTTACAATGAGCAGTTCTTC. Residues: CASTGPFYNEQFF.

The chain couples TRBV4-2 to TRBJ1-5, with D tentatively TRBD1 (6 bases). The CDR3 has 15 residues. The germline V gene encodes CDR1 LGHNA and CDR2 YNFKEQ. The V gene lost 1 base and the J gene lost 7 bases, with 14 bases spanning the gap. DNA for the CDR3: TGTGCCAGCAGCCAAGGTCAGGGACATCTCCAGCCCCAGCATTTT. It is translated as CASSQGQGHLQPQHF.

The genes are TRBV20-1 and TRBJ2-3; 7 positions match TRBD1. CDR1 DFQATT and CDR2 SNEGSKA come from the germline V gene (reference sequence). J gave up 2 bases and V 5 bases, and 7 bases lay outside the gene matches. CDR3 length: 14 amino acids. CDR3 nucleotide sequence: TGCAGTGCTCTAGGACAGGTCTACACAGATACGCAGTATTTT. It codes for CSALGQVYTDTQYF.

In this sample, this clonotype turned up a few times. DNA for the CDR3: TGTGCCAGCAGTGCCCTTTATCCGGTAGCAACAGATACGCAGTATTTT. Translating it yields CASSALYPVATDTQYF. The V gene is TRBV28, the J gene TRBJ2-3; D is unclear. In germline, CDR1 is MDHEN, CDR2 SYDVKM. CDR3 size: 16 residues. The ends were cut back, 5 bases at V and 3 bases at J, with 18 bases in the middle.

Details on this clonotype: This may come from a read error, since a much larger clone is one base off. Written as DNA, the CDR3 is TGCGCCAGCAGGCCCACGGGACTGGGGTTCAATGAGCAGTTCTTC. Protein sequence: CASRPTGLGFNEQFF. The genes are TRBV5-1 and TRBJ2-1, with a possible D match to TRBD2 (6 bases). The V and J ends lost 5 bases and 6 bases respectively, with 18 bases between them. The CDR3 is made up of 15 amino acids. Germline-derived CDR1 and CDR2 are SGHRS and YFSETQ.

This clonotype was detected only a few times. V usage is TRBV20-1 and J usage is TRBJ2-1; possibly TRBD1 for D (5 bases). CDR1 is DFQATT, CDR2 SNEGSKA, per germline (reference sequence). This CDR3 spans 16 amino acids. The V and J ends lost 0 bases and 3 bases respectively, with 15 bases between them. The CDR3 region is CSARDLGDSNYNEQFF. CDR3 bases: TGCAGTGCTAGAGATCTCGGAGACAGTAACTACAATGAGCAGTTCTTC.

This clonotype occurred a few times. The CDR3 coding sequence is TGCGCCAGCAGCCAAGTATTTCCCCATCAAGAGACCCAGTACTTC. It codes for CASSQVFPHQETQYF. The rearrangement joins TRBV4-1 to TRBJ2-5; D remains unclear. Per germline, CDR1 MGHRA and CDR2 YSYEKL. The CDR3 loop spans 15 amino acids. The V gene lost 1 base and the J gene lost 2 bases, with 11 bases spanning the gap.

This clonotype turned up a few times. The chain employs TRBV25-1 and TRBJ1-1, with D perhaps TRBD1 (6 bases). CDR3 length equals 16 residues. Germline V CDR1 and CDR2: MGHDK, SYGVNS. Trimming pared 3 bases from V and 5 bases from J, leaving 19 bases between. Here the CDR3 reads CASSEPRGEVRTEAFF. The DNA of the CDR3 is TGTGCCAGCAGTGAGCCCAGGGGAGAGGTGAGGACTGAAGCTTTCTTT.

The CDR3 nucleotides are TGCGCCAGCAGCTTGGAAGCGCAGGTCCACGAGCAGTACTTC. Residues: CASSLEAQVHEQYF. The chain joins TRBV5-1 to TRBJ2-7; D is unclear. Trimming took off 0 bases at V and 5 bases at J, with 12 bases between the two ends. Germline CDR1 reads SGHRS; CDR2 reads YFSETQ. The CDR3 runs to 14 residues. The whole variable domain, filled in from reference TRBV5-1 and TRBJ2-7, reads KAGVTQTPRYLIKTRGQQVTLSCSPISGHRSVSWYQQTPGQGLQFLFEYFSETQRNKGNFPGRFSGRQFSNSRSEMNVSTLELGDSALYLCASSLEAQVHEQYFGPGTRLTVT.

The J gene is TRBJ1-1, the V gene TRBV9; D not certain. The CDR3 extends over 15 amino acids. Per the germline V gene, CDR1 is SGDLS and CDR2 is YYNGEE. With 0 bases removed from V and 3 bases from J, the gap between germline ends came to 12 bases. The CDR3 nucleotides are TGTGCCAGCAGCGTAGGGTCTGGGGTGGACACTGAAGCTTTCTTT. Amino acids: CASSVGSGVDTEAFF.

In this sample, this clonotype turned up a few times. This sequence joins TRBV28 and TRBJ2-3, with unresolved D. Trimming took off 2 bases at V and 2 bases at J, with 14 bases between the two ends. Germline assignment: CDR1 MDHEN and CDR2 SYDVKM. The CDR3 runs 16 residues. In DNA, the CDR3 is TGTGCCAGCAGTTTACCCCAAGAGCTACCCACAGATACGCAGTATTTT. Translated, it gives CASSLPQELPTDTQYF.

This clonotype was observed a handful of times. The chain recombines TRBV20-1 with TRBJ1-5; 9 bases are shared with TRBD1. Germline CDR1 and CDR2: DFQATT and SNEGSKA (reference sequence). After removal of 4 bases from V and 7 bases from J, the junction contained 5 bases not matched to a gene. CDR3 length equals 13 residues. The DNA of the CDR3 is TGCAGTGCTACGGACAGGGGACGGCAGCCCCAGCATTTT. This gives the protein CSATDRGRQPQHF.

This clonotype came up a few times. The CDR3 bases are TGTGCCATCAGTGTGGAGGGGTGGAATGAGCAGTTCTTC. Translating it yields CAISVEGWNEQFF. The rearrangement uses TRBV10-3 and TRBJ2-1; D perhaps matches TRBD2 (6 bases). Trimming removed 4 bases at V and 7 bases at J, with 11 bases between. The CDR3 loop spans 13 amino acids. CDR1 and CDR2 (germline): ENHRY, SYGVKD.